This entry features one T cell receptor (beta chain) sequence. Its antigen is unidentified. Time point given: week 5, during vaccination. Vaccine doses each comprised 300 ug of mutant IDH1 20-mer peptide, with topical imiquimod. The data were obtained in a study of a mutant IDH1 vaccine in newly diagnosed glioma. Study-wide background: Standard pretreatment was either radiotherapy, temozolomide, or, for most, radiochemotherapy with temozolomide.

Study findings and constraints: Immune responses arising from the vaccine appeared in around 92% of patients. Variations in leading peripheral T cell clonotypes appeared to have no connection with pseudoprogression.

This CDR3 spans 13 amino acids. Trimming removed 6 bases from V and 3 bases from J; junction bases left unmatched: 2. Germline values: CDR1 MNHNS, CDR2 SASEGT. Some clones are missing from TCRdb's copy, which holds only in-frame ones; the method was immunoSEQ multiplex PCR. The table has nearly 30,000 clones, roughly nine tenths seen once. The chain links TRBV6-1 to TRBJ2-5; TRBD1 matches at 9 bases. The sample here was peripheral blood mononuclear cells (PBMCs), taken from a glioma patient whose treatment included an IDH1 peptide vaccine. This TCR came from a woman aged 40 to 50 with glioma. Some clones in this sample may be carry-over from other donors' samples. The DNA for the CDR3 is TGTGCCAGCAGCAGGGACAGGGAAGAGACCCAGTACTTC. This translates into CASSRDREETQYF.